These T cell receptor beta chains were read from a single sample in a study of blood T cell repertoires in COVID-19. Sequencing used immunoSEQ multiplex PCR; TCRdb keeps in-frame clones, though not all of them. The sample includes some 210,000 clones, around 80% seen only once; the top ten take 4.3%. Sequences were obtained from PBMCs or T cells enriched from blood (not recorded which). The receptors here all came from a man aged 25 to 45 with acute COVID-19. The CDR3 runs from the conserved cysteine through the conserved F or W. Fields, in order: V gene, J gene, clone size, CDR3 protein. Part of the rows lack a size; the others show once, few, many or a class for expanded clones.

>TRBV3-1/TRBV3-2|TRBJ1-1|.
CASSQDHNTEAFF
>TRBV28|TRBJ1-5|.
CASSLGARNGNQPQHF
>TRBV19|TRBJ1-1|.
CASSIRAGVAEAFF
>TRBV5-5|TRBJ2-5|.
CASSLRIAGWETQYF
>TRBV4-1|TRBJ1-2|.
CASSQGSSGYTF
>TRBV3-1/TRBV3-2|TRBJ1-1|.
CASSQDPVETEAFF
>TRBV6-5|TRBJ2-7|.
CASSYGSGGEQYF
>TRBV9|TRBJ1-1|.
CASSVGGVGAEAFF
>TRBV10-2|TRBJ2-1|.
CASSPGHLYNEQFF
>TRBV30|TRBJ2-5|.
CAWSGGRETQYF
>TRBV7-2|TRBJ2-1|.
CASSLRRGGYNEQFF
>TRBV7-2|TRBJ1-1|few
CASSLKSQRGSEAFF
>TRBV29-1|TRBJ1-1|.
CSVEDRRVGLNTEAFF
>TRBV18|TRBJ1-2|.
CASSPPGTGNYGYTF
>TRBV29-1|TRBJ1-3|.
CSVEDYPGGNTIYF
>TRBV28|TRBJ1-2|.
CASKMTGLNYGYTF
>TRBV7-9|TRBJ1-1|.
CATPATGGTNTEAFF
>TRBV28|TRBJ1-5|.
CATKPVSNQPQHF
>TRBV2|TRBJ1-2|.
CASSQMTASRSNYGYTF
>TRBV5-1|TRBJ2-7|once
CASSQGDTGYEQYF
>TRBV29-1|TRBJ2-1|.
CSITGGAGFNEQFF
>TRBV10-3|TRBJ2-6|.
CAIIAGTPSSGANVLTF